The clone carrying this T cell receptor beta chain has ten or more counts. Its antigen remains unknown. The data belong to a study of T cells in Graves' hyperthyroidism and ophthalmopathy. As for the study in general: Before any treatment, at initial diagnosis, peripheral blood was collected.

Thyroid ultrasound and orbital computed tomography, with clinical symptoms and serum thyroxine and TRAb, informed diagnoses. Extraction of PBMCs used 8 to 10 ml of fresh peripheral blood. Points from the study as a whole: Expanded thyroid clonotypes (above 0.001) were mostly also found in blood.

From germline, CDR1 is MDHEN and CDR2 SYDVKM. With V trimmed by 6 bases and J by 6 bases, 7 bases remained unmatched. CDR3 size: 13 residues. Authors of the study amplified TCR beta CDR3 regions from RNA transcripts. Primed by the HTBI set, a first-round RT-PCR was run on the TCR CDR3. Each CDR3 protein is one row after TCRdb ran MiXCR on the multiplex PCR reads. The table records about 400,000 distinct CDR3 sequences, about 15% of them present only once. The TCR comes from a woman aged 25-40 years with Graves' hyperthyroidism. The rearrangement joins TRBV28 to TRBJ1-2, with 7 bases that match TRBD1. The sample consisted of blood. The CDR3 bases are TGTGCCAGCAGGAGAGGGACAGCGGATGGCTACACCTTC. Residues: CASRRGTADGYTF.